This entry concerns a single TCR beta chain. Its antigen is still unknown. This sample was included in a study of cytomegalovirus exposure and HLA in healthy donors. Turning to the study itself: HLA-typed donors were the source of around 77 million unique TCRs held in an early data release. Study results and caveats: Rare TCR sequences predominated, though certain public TCRs were found in many donors.

V lost 2 bases, J lost 9 bases, and 11 bases lay in between. The length of the CDR3 is 13 residues. Germline V gene sequence: CDR1 MNHEY, CDR2 SMNVEV (reference sequence). The PCR was carried out with 60 Vbeta primers and 13 Jbeta primers. Authors' analysis steps: Approximately 79 million unique TCR beta chains, about 11 million of them shared, were counted by a later analysis. Clones were sequenced by immunoSEQ multiplex PCR, and TCRdb holds only the in-frame ones, with some missing. That table furnishes V, J and clone size, whereas the DNA furnished D and trimming. Seen in this sample are around 53,000 clones; the ten most common clones hold around 11%.

Sequences were obtained from PBMCs. This sequence was found in a man between 18 and 35 years old in good health and CMV-seropositive. The V gene is TRBV27, the J gene TRBJ2-1; D unresolved. CDR3 in DNA: TGTGCCAGCAGTTTAGGCAGAATCACTGAGCAGTTCTTC. It encodes CASSLGRITEQFF.